This T cell receptor (beta chain) comes out of a study of low-dose radiotherapy and immunotherapy resistance in tumors. At the level of the study: The regimen for patients comprised intravenous nivolumab 240 mg every two weeks plus intravenous ipilimumab 1 mg/kg every six weeks.

This clonotype was seen ten or more times. cDNA synthesis used a TRAV/TRBV-specific primer set for both chains. Amplification of TCRs used a constant-region primer and V-primer adapter for roughly 21 PCR cycles. In vitro transcription amplified the mRNA that had been isolated. TCRdb ran MiXCR on the reads and lists one entry per CDR3 protein. The sample gives 55,000 to 65,000 distinct CDR3 sequences, more than 20% of which show up once; roughly 7% is in the top ten. V shed 5 bases and J 3 bases; nucleotides not matched to a gene: 13. The CDR3 has 17 residues. The V gene's germline CDR1 is MNHEY and CDR2 SVGEGT. The time point here: before trial treatment.

This chain links TRBV6-2 or TRBV6-3 with TRBJ2-1, with 7 bases identical to TRBD2. The TCR comes from a male donor with rectosigmoid adenocarcinoma. The sequencing here drew on PBMCs, taken before treatment. CDR3 residues: CASSQTTSLAHYNEQFF. Here the CDR3 DNA reads TGTGCCAGCAGTCAAACGACTAGCCTTGCCCACTACAATGAGCAGTTCTTC.